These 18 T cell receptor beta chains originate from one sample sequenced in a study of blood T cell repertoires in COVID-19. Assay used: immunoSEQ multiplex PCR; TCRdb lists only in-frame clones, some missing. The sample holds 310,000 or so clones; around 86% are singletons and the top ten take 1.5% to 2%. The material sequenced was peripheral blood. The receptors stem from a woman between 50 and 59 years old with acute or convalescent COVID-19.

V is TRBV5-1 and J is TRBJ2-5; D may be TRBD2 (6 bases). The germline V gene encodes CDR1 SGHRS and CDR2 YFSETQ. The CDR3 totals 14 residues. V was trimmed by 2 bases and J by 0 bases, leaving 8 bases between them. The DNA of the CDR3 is TGCGCCAGCAGCTTCCGGACTAACCAAGAGACCCAGTACTTC. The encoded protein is CASSFRTNQETQYF.

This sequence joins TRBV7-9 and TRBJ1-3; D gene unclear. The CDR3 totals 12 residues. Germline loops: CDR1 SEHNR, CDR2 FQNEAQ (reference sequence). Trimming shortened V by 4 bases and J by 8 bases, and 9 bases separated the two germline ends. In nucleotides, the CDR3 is TGTGCCAGCAGCTCATCCCGGGACACCATATATTTT. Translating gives CASSSSRDTIYF.

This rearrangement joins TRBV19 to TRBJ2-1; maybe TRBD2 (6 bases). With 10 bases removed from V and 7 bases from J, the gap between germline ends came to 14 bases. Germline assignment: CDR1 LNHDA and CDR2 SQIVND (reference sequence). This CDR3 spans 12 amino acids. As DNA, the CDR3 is TGTGCCACCACGCCGGGGAGGAATGAGCAGTTCTTC. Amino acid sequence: CATTPGRNEQFF.

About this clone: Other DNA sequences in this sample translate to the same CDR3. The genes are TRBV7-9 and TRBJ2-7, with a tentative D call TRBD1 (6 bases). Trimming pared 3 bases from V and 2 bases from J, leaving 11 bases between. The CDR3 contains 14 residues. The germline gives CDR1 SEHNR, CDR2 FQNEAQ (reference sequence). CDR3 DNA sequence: TGTGCCAGCAGCTTGCCCCGGGACACCTACGAGCAGTACTTC. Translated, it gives CASSLPRDTYEQYF.

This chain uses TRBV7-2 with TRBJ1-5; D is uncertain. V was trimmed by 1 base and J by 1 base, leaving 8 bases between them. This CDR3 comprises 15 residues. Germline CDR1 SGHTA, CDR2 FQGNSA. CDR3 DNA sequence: TGTGCCAGCAGCTTAGTTTTTATGAGCAATCAGCCCCAGCATTTT. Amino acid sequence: CASSLVFMSNQPQHF.

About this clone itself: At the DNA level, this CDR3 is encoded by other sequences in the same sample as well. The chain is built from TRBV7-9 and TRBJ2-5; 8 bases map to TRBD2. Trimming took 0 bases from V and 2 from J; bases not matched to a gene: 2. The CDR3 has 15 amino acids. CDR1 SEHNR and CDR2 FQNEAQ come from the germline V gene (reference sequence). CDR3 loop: CASSLALAGQETQYF. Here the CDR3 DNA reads TGTGCCAGCAGCTTAGCGCTAGCGGGTCAAGAGACCCAGTACTTC.

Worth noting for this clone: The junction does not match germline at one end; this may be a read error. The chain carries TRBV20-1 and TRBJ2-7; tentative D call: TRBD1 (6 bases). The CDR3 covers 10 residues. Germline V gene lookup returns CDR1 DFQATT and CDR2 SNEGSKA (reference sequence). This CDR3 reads CSALTGRGDF. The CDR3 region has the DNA TGCAGTGCTTTAACAGGGCGTGGGGACTTC.

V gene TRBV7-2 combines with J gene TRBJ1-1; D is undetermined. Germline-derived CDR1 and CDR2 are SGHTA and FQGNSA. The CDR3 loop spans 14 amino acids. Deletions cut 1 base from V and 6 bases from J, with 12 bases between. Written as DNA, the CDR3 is TGTGCCAGCAGCTTAGAGGCGGCCTTTTCTGAAGCTTTCTTT. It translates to CASSLEAAFSEAFF.

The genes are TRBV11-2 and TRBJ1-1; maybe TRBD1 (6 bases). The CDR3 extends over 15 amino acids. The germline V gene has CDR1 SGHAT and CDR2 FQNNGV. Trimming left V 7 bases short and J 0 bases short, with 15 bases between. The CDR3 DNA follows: TGTGCCAGCAAGGGGGTGGTAGGGATGAACACTGAAGCTTTCTTT. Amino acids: CASKGVVGMNTEAFF.

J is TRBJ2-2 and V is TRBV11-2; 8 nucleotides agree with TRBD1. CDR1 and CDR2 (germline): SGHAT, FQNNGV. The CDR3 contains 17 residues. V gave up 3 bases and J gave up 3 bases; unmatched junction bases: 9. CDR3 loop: CASSFGEGQGHTGELFF. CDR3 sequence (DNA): TGTGCCAGCAGCTTTGGAGAAGGACAGGGACACACCGGGGAGCTGTTTTTT. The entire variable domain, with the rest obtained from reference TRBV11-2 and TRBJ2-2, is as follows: EAGVAQSPRYKIIEKRQSVAFWCNPISGHATLYWYQQILGQGPKLLIQFQNNGVVDDSQLPKDRFSAERLKGVDSTLKIQPAKLEDSAVYLCASSFGEGQGHTGELFFGEGSRLTVL.

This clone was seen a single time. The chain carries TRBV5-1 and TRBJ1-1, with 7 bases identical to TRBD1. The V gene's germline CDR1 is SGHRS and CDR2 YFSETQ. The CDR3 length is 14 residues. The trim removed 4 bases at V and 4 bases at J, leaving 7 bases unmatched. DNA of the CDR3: TGCGCCAGCAGCGAACAGGGGAAGAGCACTGAAGCTTTCTTT. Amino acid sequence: CASSEQGKSTEAFF.

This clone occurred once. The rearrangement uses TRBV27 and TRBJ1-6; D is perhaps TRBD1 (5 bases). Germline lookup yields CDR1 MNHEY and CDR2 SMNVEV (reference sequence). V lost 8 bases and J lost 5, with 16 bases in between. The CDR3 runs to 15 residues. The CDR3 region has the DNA TGTGCCAGCCACTCGACAGTTGATAATAATTCACCCCTCCACTTT. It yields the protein CASHSTVDNNSPLHF.

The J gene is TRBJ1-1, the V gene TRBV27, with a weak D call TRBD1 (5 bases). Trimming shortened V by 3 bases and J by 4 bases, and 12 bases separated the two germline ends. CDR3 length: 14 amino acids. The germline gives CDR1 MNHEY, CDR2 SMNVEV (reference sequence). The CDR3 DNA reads TGTGCCAGCAGTTTTTGGGGGGGTAGCACTGAAGCTTTCTTT. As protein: CASSFWGGSTEAFF.

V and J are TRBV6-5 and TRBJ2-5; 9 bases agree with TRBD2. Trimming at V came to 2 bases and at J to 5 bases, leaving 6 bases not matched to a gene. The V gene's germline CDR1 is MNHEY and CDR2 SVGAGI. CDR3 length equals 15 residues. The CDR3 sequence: CASSYGVAGAETQYF. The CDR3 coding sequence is TGTGCCAGCAGTTACGGTGTAGCGGGAGCCGAGACCCAGTACTTC.

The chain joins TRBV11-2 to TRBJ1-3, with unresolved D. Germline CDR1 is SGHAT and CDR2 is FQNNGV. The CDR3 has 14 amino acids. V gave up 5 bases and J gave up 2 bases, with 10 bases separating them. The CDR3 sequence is CASSTGGAGNTIYF. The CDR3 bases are TGTGCCAGCAGCACGGGCGGGGCTGGAAACACCATATATTTT.

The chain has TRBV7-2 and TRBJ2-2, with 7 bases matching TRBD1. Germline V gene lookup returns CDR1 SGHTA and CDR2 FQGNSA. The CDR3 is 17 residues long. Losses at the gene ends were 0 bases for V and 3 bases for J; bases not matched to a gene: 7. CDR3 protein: CASSLASTGYYTGELFF. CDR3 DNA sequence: TGTGCCAGCAGCTTAGCCTCGACAGGGTATTACACCGGGGAGCTGTTTTTT.

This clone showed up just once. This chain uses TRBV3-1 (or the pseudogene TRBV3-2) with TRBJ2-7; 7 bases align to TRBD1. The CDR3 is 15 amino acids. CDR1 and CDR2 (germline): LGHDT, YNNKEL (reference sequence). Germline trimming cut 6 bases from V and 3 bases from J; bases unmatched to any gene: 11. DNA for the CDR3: TGTGCCAGCAGAAGAACGGACAGGTTTTTCTACGAGCAGTACTTC. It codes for CASRRTDRFFYEQYF.

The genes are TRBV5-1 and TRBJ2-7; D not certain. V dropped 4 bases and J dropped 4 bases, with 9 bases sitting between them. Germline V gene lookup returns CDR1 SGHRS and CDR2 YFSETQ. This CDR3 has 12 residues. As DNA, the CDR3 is TGCGCCAGCAGCCCCTCCGAGTACGAGCAGTACTTC. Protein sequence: CASSPSEYEQYF.